The subject of this entry is one T cell receptor beta chain. Generated by immunoSEQ multiplex PCR, the TCRdb table keeps only in-frame clones and is missing some. Counted here are about 35,000 clones, approximately 79% occurring once; the ten biggest clones make up more than 14%. Trimming stripped 0 bases from V and 3 bases from J, with 6 bases between. The CDR3 contains 14 residues. The germline V gene has CDR1 SGHNT and CDR2 YYREEE (reference sequence). These data come from a study of OX40 agonist ivuxolimab in advanced cancers. Across the whole study: Patients were given ivuxolimab, an antibody that agonizes OX40 (CD134).

Samples were taken at baseline and on day 1 of cycles 4 and 7. The V call is TRBV5-4, the J call TRBJ2-2; maybe TRBD1 (5 bases). The sequence was obtained from an adult with an advanced solid tumor such as melanoma, head and neck, liver or kidney cancer. Sequences were derived from CD4+ or CD8+ T cells sorted from blood, sampled in a trial of the OX40 agonist ivuxolimab. In DNA form, the CDR3 reads TGTGCCAGCAGCTTGGACAGGCACACCGGGGAGCTGTTTTTT. Encoded protein: CASSLDRHTGELFF.